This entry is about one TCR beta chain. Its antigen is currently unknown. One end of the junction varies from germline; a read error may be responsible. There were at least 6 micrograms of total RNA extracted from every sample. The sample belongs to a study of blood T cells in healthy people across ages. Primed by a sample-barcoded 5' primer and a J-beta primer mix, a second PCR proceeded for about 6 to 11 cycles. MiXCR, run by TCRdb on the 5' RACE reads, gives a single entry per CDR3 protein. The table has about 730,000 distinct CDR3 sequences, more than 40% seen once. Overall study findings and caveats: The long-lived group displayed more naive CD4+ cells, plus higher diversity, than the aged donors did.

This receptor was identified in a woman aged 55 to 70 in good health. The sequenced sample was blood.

CDR3 DNA sequence: TGTGCCGGCAGTTTAGTAAGAACAGGATACAATGAGCAGTTCTTC. Its protein product is CAGSLVRTGYNEQFF. V gene TRBV12-3 or TRBV12-4 combines with J gene TRBJ2-1; a weak D match, TRBD1 (5 bases). The CDR3 totals 15 residues.